These T cell receptor beta chains were read from a single sample in a study of blood T cell repertoires in COVID-19. TCRdb's copy holds only in-frame clones and misses some; the assay was immunoSEQ multiplex PCR. The table lists fewer than 350,000 clones, 85% to 90% of them singletons, with just over 1% in the top ten. The sample taken for sequencing was PBMCs or T cells enriched from blood (not recorded which). These receptor sequences come from a woman in her 30s who had been exposed to COVID-19. CDR3s include the opening cysteine and the closing phenylalanine or tryptophan. The order of the fields is D gene, clone size, V gene, J gene, CDR3 protein, CDR3 DNA. D genes are given only for firm matches. Size values are once, few and many counts, or a class for expanded clones, and some rows have none.

TRBD1,-,TRBV10-1,TRBJ2-7,CASSEGQGIYEQYF,TGCGCCAGCAGTGAAGGACAGGGAATCTACGAGCAGTACTTC
-,-,TRBV7-9,TRBJ1-4,CASSLEGHQNEKLFF,TGTGCCAGCAGCTTAGAGGGACACCAAAATGAAAAACTGTTTTTT
-,-,TRBV24-1,TRBJ1-5,CATSDQTGSNQPQHF,TGTGCCACCAGTGATCAAACGGGAAGCAATCAGCCCCAGCATTTT
TRBD2,-,TRBV10-3,TRBJ2-5,CAASGGGLQETQYF,TGTGCCGCCTCCGGGGGGGGGCTCCAAGAGACCCAGTACTTC
TRBD2,-,TRBV5-1,TRBJ2-7,CASSWPGAGGPYEQYF,TGCGCCAGCAGCTGGCCGGGTGCGGGAGGTCCATACGAGCAGTACTTC
-,-,TRBV7-3,TRBJ2-5,CASSPIGLPQETQYF,TGTGCCAGCAGCCCGATAGGACTGCCTCAAGAGACCCAGTACTTC
TRBD2,-,TRBV5-1,TRBJ2-3,CASSPRVAGEEDTQYF,TGCGCCAGCAGCCCCCGGGTAGCGGGAGAGGAAGATACGCAGTATTTT
TRBD1,-,TRBV2,TRBJ1-6,CASRRTGLSYNSPLHF,TGTGCCAGCAGAAGGACAGGCCTGTCCTATAATTCACCCCTCCACTTT
-,-,TRBV19,TRBJ2-1,CASSRGLARAGDEQFF,TGTGCCAGTAGTAGGGGACTCGCACGAGCCGGAGATGAGCAGTTCTTC
TRBD1,-,TRBV19,TRBJ1-3,CASSMQGDSGNTIYF,TGTGCCAGTAGTATGCAGGGGGACTCTGGAAACACCATATATTTT
TRBD1,-,TRBV6-5,TRBJ1-5,CASSPDRGGNQPQHF,TGTGCCAGCAGCCCGGACAGGGGAGGCAATCAGCCCCAGCATTTT
-,-,TRBV9,TRBJ1-2,CASSANGQPIYGYTF,TGTGCCAGCAGCGCCAATGGACAGCCTATCTATGGCTACACCTTC
TRBD1,once,TRBV13,TRBJ2-7,CASSLDRGAYEQYF,TGTGCCAGCAGCTTAGACAGGGGCGCCTACGAGCAGTACTTC
TRBD1,few,TRBV5-8,TRBJ1-6,CASSLGQNNSPLHF,TGTGCCAGCAGCCTGGGACAGAATAATTCACCCCTCCACTTT
-,-,TRBV11-3,TRBJ2-1,CASSPRTGSARTEQFF,TGTGCCAGCAGCCCGCGGACGGGGTCGGCCCGGACGGAGCAGTTCTTC
TRBD1,-,TRBV28,TRBJ1-5,CASSLSRDRGLLHNQPQHF,TGTGCCAGCAGTTTAAGCCGGGACAGGGGGCTTCTCCACAATCAGCCCCAGCATTTT
TRBD1,-,TRBV29-1,TRBJ2-7,CSVDGTGVGSEQYF,TGCAGCGTTGACGGGACAGGGGTGGGCAGCGAGCAGTACTTC